These 22 T cell receptor beta chains came from one sample sequenced in a study of blood T cells in healthy people across ages. Then a second PCR, running about 6 to 11 cycles, was carried out with a sample-barcoded 5' primer and a J-beta primer mix. TCRdb redid the calling of the 5' RACE reads with MiXCR, one entry per CDR3 protein. The sample records some 760,000 distinct CDR3 sequences, about 25% being singletons. These same data were also listed under a study on T cells of mothers and their children.

Material for sequencing was blood. These receptor sequences come from a boy aged 10-17 years in good health.

J is TRBJ1-1 and V is TRBV5-1; 10 bases line up with TRBD1. Germline CDR1 and CDR2: SGHRS and YFSETQ. The CDR3 runs 14 residues. The junction had 4 bases not matched to a gene; V was cut back by 7 bases and J by 1 base. The CDR3 protein is CASVRDRGNTEAFF. The DNA of the CDR3 is TGCGCCAGCGTTAGGGACAGGGGGAACACTGAAGCTTTCTTT.

This clonotype was observed a handful of times. V usage is TRBV7-2 and J usage is TRBJ2-7; D unresolved. Germline V gives CDR1 SGHTA, CDR2 FQGNSA. This CDR3 is built from 14 residues. Trimming took off 3 bases at V and 2 bases at J, with 11 bases between the two ends. The CDR3 nucleotides are TGTGCCAGCAGCTTCGCGATCGCGGCCTACGAGCAGTACTTC. Translated: CASSFAIAAYEQYF.

This clonotype was found a few times. A read error may produce the germline difference seen at one junction end. This chain uses TRBV7-9 with TRBJ2-5, with a tentative D call TRBD2 (7 bases). CDR3 length: 16 residues. The germline V gene has CDR1 SEHNR and CDR2 FQNEAQ (reference sequence). This CDR3 is CVSSLYIGGLQETQYF. In DNA, the CDR3 is TGTGTCAGCAGCTTGTACATCGGGGGGCTTCAAGAGACCCAGTACTTC.

V usage is TRBV25-1 and J usage is TRBJ2-1, with D unclear. Germline CDR1 is MGHDK and CDR2 is SYGVNS. The V end was cut by 1 base, the J end by 9 bases, with 10 bases between. The CDR3 is 13 amino acids. The CDR3 here is CASSESLASEQFF. DNA for the CDR3: TGTGCCAGCAGTGAATCTCTGGCTAGTGAGCAGTTCTTC.

This clonotype was recorded a few times. The gene calls are TRBV20-1 and TRBJ2-1; possibly TRBD2 for D (7 bases). Germline V gene data show CDR1 as DFQATT and CDR2 as SNEGSKA (reference sequence). The CDR3 sequence is 16 residues long. Trimming removed 6 bases from V and 0 bases from J, with 18 bases in between. The CDR3 loop reads CSAQKGGRSSYNEQFF. CDR3 nucleotides: TGCAGTGCCCAAAAGGGGGGGCGTAGCTCCTACAATGAGCAGTTCTTC.

The sample holds a few counts of this clonotype. The rearrangement uses TRBV7-2 and TRBJ2-7, with 8 bases identical to TRBD1. The CDR3 loop spans 15 amino acids. From germline, CDR1 is SGHTA and CDR2 FQGNSA. V shed 1 base, J shed 4 bases, and the junction held 6 bases outside the gene matches. The DNA of the CDR3 is TGTGCCAGCAGCTTAGGGTGGACAGGGATATACGAGCAGTACTTC. Translation gives CASSLGWTGIYEQYF.

The rearrangement uses TRBV4-3 and TRBJ2-7, with a weak D call TRBD2 (5 bases). Trimming took off 1 base at V and 0 bases at J, with 16 bases between the two ends. The CDR3 has 17 residues. Germline CDR1 reads LGHNA; CDR2 reads YSLEER. The CDR3 DNA reads TGCGCCAGCAGCCAAGCCCACACTAGAGGGATCTCCTACGAGCAGTACTTC. It specifies CASSQAHTRGISYEQYF.

The rearrangement joins TRBV28 to TRBJ2-2, with D hard to call. The CDR3 runs to 15 residues. In germline, CDR1 is MDHEN, CDR2 SYDVKM. Trimming took 3 bases from V and 4 from J, leaving 12 bases between them. The CDR3 spells CASSLEARFTGELFF. For the CDR3, the DNA is TGTGCCAGCAGTTTGGAAGCTCGCTTCACCGGGGAGCTGTTTTTT.

This clonotype was detected once. V is TRBV7-2 and J is TRBJ1-1; TRBD1 matches 8 bases. Germline V gene data show CDR1 as SGHTA and CDR2 as FQGNSA. This CDR3 is 16 amino acids long. The junction had 8 bases not matched to a gene; V was cut back by 3 bases and J by 2 bases. CDR3 loop: CASSLRTGTSNTEAFF. The CDR3, as DNA: TGTGCCAGCAGCTTGCGGACAGGGACATCTAACACTGAAGCTTTCTTT. The whole variable domain, filled in from reference TRBV7-2 and TRBJ1-1, reads GAGVSQSPSNKVTEKGKDVELRCDPISGHTALYWYRQSLGQGLEFLIYFQGNSAPDKSGLPSDRFSAERTGGSVSTLTIQRTQQEDSAVYLCASSLRTGTSNTEAFFGQGTRLTVV.

To note about this clonotype: The junction departs from the called germline gene at one end, perhaps through a read error. V usage is TRBV6-4 and J usage is TRBJ2-6; perhaps TRBD1 as D (6 bases). Germline CDR1 reads MRHNA; CDR2 reads SNTAGT. This CDR3 spans 18 amino acids. The CDR3 protein is CANSDSSGHGSGANVLTF. CDR3 in DNA: TGTGCCAACAGTGATTCTTCGGGACACGGCTCTGGGGCCAACGTCCTGACTTTC.

This clonotype was observed many times. The chain carries TRBV4-1 and TRBJ2-7; 7 bases are shared with TRBD1. There are 12 residues in the CDR3. The trim removed 5 bases at V and 6 bases at J, leaving 4 bases unmatched. Germline V gene sequence: CDR1 MGHRA, CDR2 YSYEKL. CDR3 in amino acids: CASSSPGGEQYF. The CDR3 DNA follows: TGCGCCAGCAGCTCCCCAGGGGGCGAGCAGTACTTC.

At least ten counts were recorded for this clonotype. This chain uses TRBV7-6 with TRBJ2-3; D gene ambiguous. Germline assignment: CDR1 SGHVS and CDR2 FNYEAQ. V was trimmed by 0 bases and J by 6 bases, leaving 4 bases between them. The length of the CDR3 is 12 residues. DNA for the CDR3: TGTGCCAGCAGCTTAGCGGAGGATACGCAGTATTTT. Translating gives CASSLAEDTQYF. Variable domain in full (rest from reference TRBV7-6 and TRBJ2-3): GAGVSQSPRYKVTKRGQDVALRCDPISGHVSLYWYRQALGQGPEFLTYFNYEAQQDKSGLPNDRFSAERPEGSISTLTIQRTEQRDSAMYRCASSLAEDTQYFGPGTRLTVL.

The chain is built from TRBV4-3 and TRBJ2-3, with D possibly matching TRBD2 (6 bases). Deletions cut 2 bases from V and 4 bases from J, with 16 bases between. Per the germline V gene, CDR1 is LGHNA and CDR2 is YSLEER. The CDR3 has 16 residues. The CDR3 loop reads CASSQHPGPGADTQYF. CDR3 DNA: TGCGCCAGCAGCCAACACCCGGGCCCGGGGGCAGATACGCAGTATTTT.

J is TRBJ2-5 and V is TRBV18, with 7 bases aligning to TRBD2. This CDR3 contains 15 residues. The V segment lost 3 bases and the J segment 4 bases; nucleotides outside the gene matches: 8. In germline, CDR1 is KGHSH, CDR2 LQKENI. The CDR3 sequence: CASSPRPGGRETQYF. The CDR3 DNA is TGTGCCAGCTCACCGCGCCCGGGAGGAAGAGAGACCCAGTACTTC. Supplemented by reference TRBV18 and TRBJ2-5, the full variable domain reads NAGVMQNPRHLVRRRGQEARLRCSPMKGHSHVYWYRQLPEEGLKFMVYLQKENIIDESGMPKERFSAEFPKEGPSILRIQQVVRGDSAAYFCASSPRPGGRETQYFGPGTRLLVL.

This clonotype appeared a few times. V and J are TRBV20-1 and TRBJ2-5, with 9 bases that match TRBD2. TRBJ2-7 matches the DNA end more closely, so the J call is doubtful. Germline V CDR1 and CDR2: DFQATT, SNEGSKA (reference sequence). The CDR3 runs 16 residues. The chain's CDR3 is CSARPRKRGATYEQYF. CDR3 sequence (DNA): TGCAGTGCTAGACCCCGAAAGCGGGGGGCAACCTACGAGCAGTACTTC.

This rearrangement joins TRBV7-3 to TRBJ2-1; TRBD1 aligns across 12 bases. CDR3 length: 16 residues. CDR1 is SGHTA and CDR2 is FQGTGA in the germline V gene. Trimming cost V 4 bases and J 10 bases; bases outside gene matches: 11. CDR3 bases: TGTGCCAGCAGCTCCCTGCCGGGACAGGGGGCTGAGGAGCAGTTCTTC. It is translated as CASSSLPGQGAEEQFF.

This clonotype was recorded a few times. V usage is TRBV29-1 and J usage is TRBJ2-3; 7 bases match TRBD1. This CDR3 spans 14 amino acids. Germline-derived CDR1 and CDR2 are SQVTM and ANQGSEA. After removal of 3 bases from V and 3 bases from J, the junction contained 6 bases not matched to a gene. The CDR3 coding sequence is TGCAGCGTTGAGGATGACAGGGTGACAGATACGCAGTATTTT. It translates to CSVEDDRVTDTQYF.

This clonotype was recorded a few times. The gene calls are TRBV7-2 and TRBJ2-7; 12 nucleotides line up with TRBD2. Germline CDR1 SGHTA, CDR2 FQGNSA. The CDR3 is made up of 15 amino acids. The V segment lost 7 bases and the J segment 2 bases; nucleotides outside the gene matches: 6. CDR3 protein: CASTDGLAGPYEQYF. The CDR3 DNA reads TGTGCCAGCACCGACGGACTAGCGGGACCCTACGAGCAGTACTTC. The full variable domain, in which reference TRBV7-2 and TRBJ2-7 provide the parts outside the CDR3, is GAGVSQSPSNKVTEKGKDVELRCDPISGHTALYWYRQSLGQGLEFLIYFQGNSAPDKSGLPSDRFSAERTGGSVSTLTIQRTQQEDSAVYLCASTDGLAGPYEQYFGPGTRLTVT.

This clonotype was observed a few times. The rearrangement joins TRBV24-1 to TRBJ2-5; unclear D gene. V was trimmed by 7 bases and J by 5 bases, leaving 19 bases between them. The CDR3 has 15 residues. The V gene's germline CDR1 is KGHDR and CDR2 SFDVKD. The CDR3: CATSDPGGDGETQYF. The CDR3 nucleotides read TGTGCCACCAGCGACCCGGGCGGCGACGGGGAGACCCAGTACTTC.

This sequence joins TRBV27 and TRBJ1-6; the D is unclear. Germline CDR1 reads MNHEY; CDR2 reads SMNVEV (reference sequence). CDR3 length: 14 residues. Trimming cost V 6 bases and J 6 bases, with 12 bases left between them. As DNA, the CDR3 is TGTGCCAGCAGAGAACTCGTTAGTAATTCACCCCTCCACTTT. Protein product: CASRELVSNSPLHF.

V is TRBV6-1 and J is TRBJ2-1, with 10 bases fitting TRBD1. The CDR3 is 18 amino acids. Looked up from germline, CDR1 is MNHNS and CDR2 is SASEGT. J lost 5 bases, V lost 2 bases, and 12 bases had no gene match. DNA of the CDR3: TGTGCCAGCAGTGAATGGCCTACGGGACAGGGGCTTAACAATGAGCAGTTCTTC. Its protein product is CASSEWPTGQGLNNEQFF.

There are a few counts of this clonotype. At one end the junction does not follow the germline gene, possibly because of a read error. V is TRBV12-3 or TRBV12-4 and J is TRBJ2-1; TRBD1 matches 10 bases. The CDR3 is 15 residues long. Here the CDR3 reads CASSPTGGAHNEQFF. The CDR3 DNA is TGTGCCAGCAGTCCGACAGGGGGCGCCCACAACGAGCAGTTCTTC.